The 10 T cell receptor beta chains reported below all come from one sample, sequenced in a study of T cell repertoires in cytomegalovirus infection (dated by TCRdb to between 2018 and 2020). The sequencer listed for this sample is Illumina HiSeq 1500. The raw public reads went through TCRdb reprocessing: fastp at Q25, MiXCR clone calling, in-frame beta chains kept. Entries that share a CDR3 protein sequence are merged under the most common genes and DNA. This sample comprises about 190,000 distinct CDR3 sequences, approximately 30% of them detected only once. The top ten clones comprise 31% of the sample. Sequencing used PBMCs. The receptors originated from a human donor in good health (CMV status not recorded). Some clones in this sample may be carry-over from other donors' samples.

The table lists this clonotype with a few counts. The V and J genes are TRBV10-3 and TRBJ1-6; 11 bases are shared with TRBD1. The germline V gene encodes CDR1 ENHRY and CDR2 SYGVKD. The CDR3 consists of 14 residues. Trimming cost V 8 bases and J 7 bases; bases outside gene matches: 4. The CDR3 protein is CAIWTGGRNSPLHF. Written as DNA, the CDR3 is TGTGCCATCTGGACAGGGGGCAGAAATTCACCCCTCCACTTT.

V usage is TRBV6-6 and J usage is TRBJ2-1; TRBD2 matches at 9 bases. With 4 bases clipped from V and 7 bases from J, the junction kept 5 bases outside the gene matches. CDR3 length equals 14 residues. CDR1 is MNHNY and CDR2 is SVGAGI in the germline V gene (reference sequence). The CDR3 bases are TGTGCCAGCAGTTTACCGGGACTAGCTAATGAGCAGTTCTTC. Its protein is CASSLPGLANEQFF.

The chain recombines TRBV20-1 with TRBJ1-5; possible D gene TRBD1, 6 bases. CDR1 is DFQATT and CDR2 is SNEGSKA in the germline V gene (reference sequence). The CDR3 contains 15 residues. Trimming pared 1 base from V and 6 bases from J, leaving 16 bases between. CDR3 DNA: TGCAGTGCTAGAGGGGGGGCTAGTATGAGTCAGCCCCAGCATTTT. It translates to CSARGGASMSQPQHF.

This clonotype was seen only a few times. CDR3 loop: CASSKGQGGEKLFF. CDR3 nucleotide sequence: TGTGCCAGCAGCAAAGGACAGGGGGGAGAAAAACTGTTTTTT. V is TRBV11-2 and J is TRBJ1-4; 10 nucleotides match TRBD1. CDR1 is SGHAT, CDR2 FQNNGV, per germline. The CDR3 runs to 14 residues. The junction had 5 bases not matched to a gene; V was cut back by 5 bases and J by 8 bases.

This clonotype has at least ten counts. The chain combines TRBV7-3 with TRBJ2-7; D may be TRBD2 (6 bases). Germline V gene data show CDR1 as SGHTA and CDR2 as FQGTGA. The CDR3 loop spans 15 amino acids. The V and J ends lost 0 bases and 3 bases respectively, with 12 bases between them. CDR3: CASSLTGGGNYEQYF. In DNA, the CDR3 is TGTGCCAGCAGCTTAACGGGCGGAGGGAACTACGAGCAGTACTTC.

In its sample, this clonotype was seen many times. The gene calls are TRBV10-3 and TRBJ2-1, with D possibly TRBD1 on 5 matching bases. CDR3 length: 15 residues. Germline values: CDR1 ENHRY, CDR2 SYGVKD. V was pared by 6 bases and J by 6 bases, with 18 bases between. The CDR3 protein is CAISTPGWTGNEQFF. The CDR3 DNA sequence: TGTGCCATCAGCACCCCAGGGTGGACGGGCAATGAGCAGTTCTTC.

The V and J genes are TRBV6-5 and TRBJ2-1, with 10 bases lining up with TRBD2. The CDR3 is made up of 15 amino acids. Looked up from germline, CDR1 is MNHEY and CDR2 is SVGAGI. V trimming: 6 bases; J trimming: 1 base; junction bases outside the gene matches: 3. The CDR3 DNA reads as TGTGCCAGCAGGGGTAGCGGGGGGTCCTACAATGAGCAGTTCTTC. Translation gives CASRGSGGSYNEQFF.

This clonotype occurred a few times. The V call is TRBV19, the J call TRBJ1-5; unclear D gene. CDR3 size: 12 residues. Germline V gene sequence: CDR1 LNHDA, CDR2 SQIVND (reference sequence). Deletions cut 3 bases from V and 5 bases from J, with 5 bases between. Here the CDR3 reads CASSISDQPQHF. CDR3 nucleotide sequence: TGTGCCAGTAGTATCTCAGATCAGCCCCAGCATTTT. The entire variable domain, with the rest obtained from reference TRBV19 and TRBJ1-5, is as follows: DGGITQSPKYLFRKEGQNVTLSCEQNLNHDAMYWYRQDPGQGLRLIYYSQIVNDFQKGDIAEGYSVSREKKESFPLTVTSAQKNPTAFYLCASSISDQPQHFGDGTRLSIL.

This chain links TRBV12-3 or TRBV12-4 with TRBJ2-3; no clear D. The CDR3 is 11 amino acids. V lost 8 bases to trimming and J lost 6 bases, with 9 bases between them. CDR3 in amino acids: CASLNRDTQYF. The CDR3 DNA sequence: TGTGCCAGCTTGAATCGGGATACGCAGTATTTT.

This clonotype was observed a handful of times. Written as DNA, the CDR3 is TGTGCCAGCGGCAGGGGTGAGAACACTGAAGCTTTCTTT. Its protein product is CASGRGENTEAFF. V gene TRBV2 combines with J gene TRBJ1-1; D perhaps matches TRBD1 (6 bases). CDR1 and CDR2 (germline): SNHLY, FYNNEI. The CDR3 contains 13 residues. The V end lost 8 bases, the J end lost 1 base, and 11 bases lay between the germline ends.